This passage covers 30 T cell receptor beta chains from one sample sequenced in a study of blood T cell repertoires in COVID-19. Sequenced by immunoSEQ multiplex PCR; TCRdb stores in-frame clones only, minus some. In the table there are 60,000 to 85,000 clones, roughly four fifths of which are singletons. The specimen sequenced was peripheral blood. The origin of the receptors is a man older than 75 with acute or convalescent COVID-19.

This chain links TRBV5-1 with TRBJ1-4; TRBD1 might be the D (5 bases). From germline, CDR1 is SGHRS and CDR2 YFSETQ. This CDR3 comprises 13 residues. V lost 5 bases and J 6 bases, leaving 11 bases between the germline ends. In DNA form, the CDR3 reads TGCGCCAGCAGTATAGGGGCTGATGAAAAACTGTTTTTT. This sequence encodes CASSIGADEKLFF. Supplemented by reference TRBV5-1 and TRBJ1-4, the full variable domain reads KAGVTQTPRYLIKTRGQQVTLSCSPISGHRSVSWYQQTPGQGLQFLFEYFSETQRNKGNFPGRFSGRQFSNSRSEMNVSTLELGDSALYLCASSIGADEKLFFGSGTQLSVL.

This sequence joins TRBV2 and TRBJ2-1, with D unresolved. V lost 7 bases and J 6 bases, leaving 22 bases between the germline ends. Germline V gene sequence: CDR1 SNHLY, CDR2 FYNNEI. CDR3 size: 16 residues. CDR3 residues: CASKTLPQMFSNEQFF. Written as DNA, the CDR3 is TGTGCCAGCAAGACACTCCCTCAGATGTTTTCCAATGAGCAGTTCTTC.

This chain joins TRBV28 and TRBJ1-1, with D unclear. Germline V gives CDR1 MDHEN, CDR2 SYDVKM. CDR3 length: 15 amino acids. V lost 3 bases to trimming and J lost 3 bases, with 14 bases between them. Here the CDR3 reads CASSFTNLADTEAFF. The DNA of the CDR3 is TGTGCCAGCAGTTTTACGAACCTGGCTGACACTGAAGCTTTCTTT.

The chain joins TRBV5-4 to TRBJ2-2; no firm D call. Between the trimmed V and J ends, which lost 0 bases and 0 bases, there was a span of 3 bases. CDR1 and CDR2 (germline): SGHNT, YYREEE (reference sequence). This CDR3 is built from 14 residues. This CDR3 is CASSLDSNTGELFF. The CDR3 DNA reads as TGTGCCAGCAGCTTGGACTCGAACACCGGGGAGCTGTTTTTT.

The chain has TRBV11-2 and TRBJ1-3; 11 bases agree with TRBD1. This CDR3 has 17 residues. CDR1 and CDR2 (germline): SGHAT, FQNNGV. The V gene end was trimmed by 5 bases and the J gene end by 0 bases; junction bases not matched to a gene: 6. CDR3 bases: TGTGCCAGCAGCCCCGGGACAGGGGGTAGCTCTGGAAACACCATATATTTT. This gives the protein CASSPGTGGSSGNTIYF.

This chain links TRBV20-1 with TRBJ1-1; D perhaps matches TRBD1 (5 bases). Trimming removed 3 bases at V and 5 bases at J, with 13 bases between. Germline V gives CDR1 DFQATT, CDR2 SNEGSKA (reference sequence). The CDR3 runs 13 residues. The CDR3 reads CSASSRGGTEAFF. The CDR3 DNA follows: TGCAGTGCTAGTAGTAGGGGAGGAACTGAAGCTTTCTTT.

The chain employs TRBV7-6 and TRBJ2-3; D is perhaps TRBD2 (6 bases). With 5 bases removed from V and 6 bases from J, the gap between germline ends came to 18 bases. CDR1 SGHVS and CDR2 FNYEAQ come from the germline V gene. CDR3 size: 15 residues. The chain's CDR3 is CASSPVGGIKDTQYF. As DNA, the CDR3 is TGTGCCAGCAGCCCCGTTGGGGGGATTAAGGATACGCAGTATTTT.

J is TRBJ2-7 and V is TRBV28, with TRBD1 matching 9 bases. V lost 6 bases and J lost 4; bases outside the gene matches: 10. CDR1 and CDR2 from the germline V gene are MDHEN and SYDVKM. The CDR3 spans 15 residues. CDR3 amino acids: CASSTGTGNVYEQYF. For the CDR3, the DNA is TGTGCCAGCAGCACCGGGACAGGGAATGTGTACGAGCAGTACTTC.

The genes are TRBV7-2 and TRBJ1-1, with D possibly being TRBD1 (6 bases). Trimming stripped 5 bases from V and 5 bases from J, with 18 bases between. The CDR3 runs 15 residues. CDR1 is SGHTA, CDR2 FQGNSA, per germline. This chain's CDR3 is CASSPSRTAGTEAFF. The CDR3 coding sequence is TGTGCCAGCAGCCCTTCTAGGACAGCCGGGACTGAAGCTTTCTTT.

The gene calls are TRBV7-9 and TRBJ2-3; TRBD2 agrees at 7 bases. Per the germline V gene, CDR1 is SEHNR and CDR2 is FQNEAQ (reference sequence). The CDR3 spans 15 residues. V trimming: 4 bases; J trimming: 3 bases; junction bases outside the gene matches: 7. The CDR3 loop is CASSSFGGSTDTQYF. CDR3 DNA: TGTGCCAGCAGCTCTTTCGGCGGGAGTACAGATACGCAGTATTTT.

V and J are TRBV7-3 and TRBJ2-3, with 7 bases identical to TRBD2. From germline, CDR1 is SGHTA and CDR2 FQGTGA. With V trimmed by 2 bases and J by 4 bases, 6 bases remained unmatched. This CDR3 has 15 residues. The CDR3 DNA is TGTGCCAGCAGCTTAGGACTAGTTGGCGCAGATACGCAGTATTTT. Its translation: CASSLGLVGADTQYF.

The gene calls are TRBV19 and TRBJ2-2; 7 nucleotides align to TRBD1. CDR3 length: 17 residues. Germline V gene data show CDR1 as LNHDA and CDR2 as SQIVND (reference sequence). The trim removed 0 bases at V and 0 bases at J, leaving 4 bases unmatched. CDR3 DNA sequence: TGTGCCAGTAGTATAGAGGGGACAGATTCGAACACCGGGGAGCTGTTTTTT. It translates to CASSIEGTDSNTGELFF.

The chain combines TRBV10-2 with TRBJ1-2, with D maybe TRBD1 (5 bases). The CDR3 spans 13 residues. With 8 bases removed from V and 3 bases from J, the gap between germline ends came to 13 bases. From germline, CDR1 is WSHSY and CDR2 SAAADI. CDR3: CASRITGDYGYTF. The CDR3 DNA is TGCGCCAGCCGGATTACAGGAGACTATGGCTACACCTTC.

The chain recombines TRBV19 with TRBJ2-7; D may be TRBD1 (6 bases). The germline V gene has CDR1 LNHDA and CDR2 SQIVND (reference sequence). CDR3 length equals 13 residues. V lost 4 bases and J 5 bases, leaving 12 bases between the germline ends. The CDR3 is CASSSQGLDEQYF. The CDR3 DNA sequence: TGTGCCAGTAGTAGCCAGGGGCTAGACGAGCAGTACTTC.

The chain joins TRBV19 to TRBJ1-6; 7 bases line up with TRBD1. Germline trimming cut 6 bases from V and 6 bases from J; bases unmatched to any gene: 8. The CDR3 extends over 15 amino acids. Per the germline V gene, CDR1 is LNHDA and CDR2 is SQIVND (reference sequence). CDR3 in DNA: TGTGCCAGTAGCCTGTGGGACAGCGGTAATTCACCCCTCCACTTT. This translates into CASSLWDSGNSPLHF.

The rearrangement links TRBV18 to TRBJ2-6; tentatively, D is TRBD1 (6 bases). The length of the CDR3 is 16 residues. Trimming shortened V by 3 bases and J by 0 bases, and 9 bases separated the two germline ends. The germline V gene encodes CDR1 KGHSH and CDR2 LQKENI. The CDR3 DNA reads as TGTGCCAGCTCACCCGACAGGTCCTCTGGGGCCAACGTCCTGACTTTC. It specifies CASSPDRSSGANVLTF.

This chain links TRBV30 with TRBJ1-2; the D is unclear. Between the trimmed V and J ends, which lost 5 bases and 6 bases, there was a span of 10 bases. The CDR3 is 11 amino acids. Germline V gives CDR1 GTSNPN, CDR2 SVGIG (reference sequence). CDR3 protein: CAWESPNGYTF. The CDR3 nucleotides read TGTGCCTGGGAGAGTCCCAATGGCTACACCTTC.

This clone was observed a few times. The chain carries TRBV28 and TRBJ1-5; maybe TRBD1 (6 bases). The CDR3 length is 16 residues. The ends were cut back, 6 bases at V and 4 bases at J, with 19 bases in the middle. The germline V gene has CDR1 MDHEN and CDR2 SYDVKM. CDR3 sequence (DNA): TGTGCCAGCAGCCTCCACCTCGGGGGGCGAAATCAGCCCCAGCATTTT. Translation: CASSLHLGGRNQPQHF.

V usage is TRBV4-1 and J usage is TRBJ1-1; D might be TRBD1 (5 bases). The V gene lost 2 bases and the J gene lost 5 bases, with 12 bases spanning the gap. Per germline, CDR1 MGHRA and CDR2 YSYEKL. This CDR3 region has 14 residues. The CDR3 spells CASSQWAGRTEAFF. CDR3 sequence (DNA): TGCGCCAGCAGCCAATGGGCAGGGAGGACTGAAGCTTTCTTT.

The V call is TRBV7-2, the J call TRBJ1-3; a weak D match, TRBD1 (6 bases). Trimming stripped 6 bases from V and 4 bases from J, with 10 bases between. Germline values: CDR1 SGHTA, CDR2 FQGNSA. The CDR3 contains 13 residues. CDR3: CASRKTGGNTIYF. Here the CDR3 DNA reads TGTGCCAGCAGGAAAACAGGGGGAAACACCATATATTTT.

The chain has TRBV11-2 and TRBJ2-7; D is possibly TRBD1 (5 bases). Per the germline V gene, CDR1 is SGHAT and CDR2 is FQNNGV. The CDR3 runs to 13 residues. Trimming took off 3 bases at V and 3 bases at J, with 9 bases between the two ends. CDR3 in amino acids: CASSFDDSYEQYF. Here the CDR3 DNA reads TGTGCCAGCAGCTTCGATGACAGCTACGAGCAGTACTTC.

V usage is TRBV30 and J usage is TRBJ1-1; D might be TRBD1 (6 bases). V lost 1 base and J 1 base, leaving 22 bases between the germline ends. The germline CDR1 and CDR2 sequences are GTSNPN and SVGIG (reference sequence). The CDR3 length is 18 residues. The CDR3 spells CAWSATKPGGRSNTEAFF. CDR3 bases: TGTGCCTGGAGTGCGACCAAACCGGGGGGGCGGTCGAACACTGAAGCTTTCTTT.

The CDR3: CASSQAWGGPGNTIYF. The CDR3 DNA reads TGCGCCAGCAGCCAGGCCTGGGGAGGTCCTGGAAACACCATATATTTT. The J gene is TRBJ1-3, the V gene TRBV4-3, with D unresolved. The CDR3 is 16 amino acids. V was cut by 3 bases and J by 2 bases, with 14 bases left in between. Germline CDR1 LGHNA, CDR2 YSLEER.

V is TRBV4-1 and J is TRBJ2-3; the match to TRBD2 covers 13 bases. With 4 bases clipped from V and 5 bases from J, the junction kept 3 bases outside the gene matches. This CDR3 is 15 amino acids long. Germline assignment: CDR1 MGHRA and CDR2 YSYEKL. CDR3 loop: CASSPGLAGEDTQYF. As DNA, the CDR3 is TGCGCCAGCAGCCCAGGACTAGCGGGAGAAGATACGCAGTATTTT.

This clone was seen just once. The V call is TRBV24-1, the J call TRBJ2-2; no clear D. Germline lookup yields CDR1 KGHDR and CDR2 SFDVKD. The CDR3 is made up of 15 amino acids. The V end lost 4 bases, the J end lost 0 bases, and 8 bases lay between the germline ends. CDR3 amino acids: CATSDPTANTGELFF. The CDR3, as DNA: TGTGCCACCAGTGACCCTACAGCGAACACCGGGGAGCTGTTTTTT.

The V and J genes are TRBV6-1 and TRBJ1-3; TRBD1 might be the D (5 bases). The germline V gene has CDR1 MNHNS and CDR2 SASEGT. V was pared by 1 base and J by 3 bases, with 7 bases between. The CDR3 totals 14 residues. The CDR3 loop is CASSEGGFGNTIYF. DNA for the CDR3: TGTGCCAGCAGTGAAGGGGGCTTTGGAAACACCATATATTTT.

The chain employs TRBV12-3 or TRBV12-4 and TRBJ2-2, with D hard to call. V was pared by 6 bases and J by 6 bases, with 11 bases between. The CDR3 runs 13 residues. This CDR3 is CASSPVRAGELFF. CDR3 nucleotides: TGTGCCAGCAGCCCCGTCCGGGCCGGGGAGCTGTTTTTT.

This chain's CDR3 is CASSSAYEQYF. The CDR3 bases are TGTGCCAGCAGCTCCGCCTACGAGCAGTACTTC. The chain recombines TRBV7-2 with TRBJ2-7; D unresolved. Per germline, CDR1 SGHTA and CDR2 FQGNSA. The V gene lost 4 bases and the J gene lost 2 bases, with 3 bases spanning the gap. This CDR3 is 11 amino acids long.

This clone was seen a single time. CDR3 DNA sequence: TGTGCCAGCTCACTGGACAGGGCGGAGACCCAGTACTTC. Its translation is CASSLDRAETQYF. The V call is TRBV18, the J call TRBJ2-5; 8 nucleotides agree with TRBD1. Germline-derived CDR1 and CDR2 are KGHSH and LQKENI. CDR3 length: 13 residues. V lost 4 bases, J lost 5 bases, and 3 bases stayed unmatched.

V usage is TRBV24-1 and J usage is TRBJ2-7; D is ambiguous. V was shortened by 0 bases and J by 7 bases, with 12 bases between the two germline ends. The V gene's germline CDR1 is KGHDR and CDR2 SFDVKD. The CDR3 is made up of 14 amino acids. The CDR3 DNA is TGTGCCACCAGTGATTTGGACTCCCCTGAGGAGCAGTACTTC. Translated, it gives CATSDLDSPEEQYF.